A single TCR beta chain is shown here with its context. This sample was included in a study of control samples from healthy donors and cancer patients. This table comes from immunoSEQ multiplex PCR, and its TCRdb copy is limited to in-frame clones, with some not included. The data hold about 84,000 clones, with 75% to 85% observed a single time. The sample comprised PBMCs. The TCR comes from a man aged 60-69 years with head and neck cancer.

In nucleotides, the CDR3 is TGTGCCATCAGTGGGGGAACTGGGGCCAACGTCCTGACTTTC. Protein: CAISGGTGANVLTF. The J gene is TRBJ2-6, the V gene TRBV10-3; D is unclear. Germline V gene lookup returns CDR1 ENHRY and CDR2 SYGVKD. The ends were cut back, 4 bases at V and 2 bases at J, with 6 bases in the middle. This CDR3 spans 14 amino acids.